The rows below give T cell receptor beta chains drawn from one sample of a study of cytomegalovirus exposure and HLA in healthy donors. Produced via immunoSEQ multiplex PCR; TCRdb's table is partial and in-frame only. The table includes 75,000 to 85,000 clones, roughly 93% detected once. Sequencing was done on a sample of PBMCs. All receptors derive from a man aged 30 to 39 in good health and CMV-seronegative. The CDR3 runs from the conserved cysteine through the conserved F or W. Each record gives: CDR3 protein, CDR3 DNA, V gene, clone size, J gene, D gene. A D gene is named only where the DNA matches it firmly. Clone size appears in some rows only: once, few, many, or a class for an expanded clone.

CASSQGQAAFYNSPLHF,TGCGCCAGCAGCCAAGGACAGGCAGCCTTTTATAATTCACCCCTCCACTTT,TRBV4-1,.,TRBJ1-6,.
CASSGDRVLYSGPANVLTF,TGCGCCAGCAGCGGCGACAGAGTCCTATACTCTGGGCCGGCCAACGTCCTGACTTTC,TRBV5-1,.,TRBJ2-6,.
CSVRPRGLYNEQFF,TGCAGCGTCCGACCCAGGGGCCTCTACAATGAGCAGTTCTTC,TRBV29-1,.,TRBJ2-1,.
CAISQDRGFEQYF,TGTGCCATCTCCCAAGACAGGGGTTTCGAGCAGTACTTC,TRBV10-3,few,TRBJ2-7,TRBD1
CASSRERNSPLHF,TGTGCCAGCTCCCGAGAGAGGAATTCACCCCTCCACTTT,TRBV18,few,TRBJ1-6,.
CASSNTGTGQAFF,TGTGCCAGCAGCAATACTGGGACAGGGCAAGCTTTCTTT,TRBV5-4,.,TRBJ1-1,TRBD1
CARSFIGTGCTF,TGTGCCAGAAGCTTTATAGGGACAGGATGTACCTTC,TRBV5-3,.,TRBJ1-2,TRBD1
CATKWRSGEAFF,TGTGCCACCAAATGGAGGTCGGGTGAAGCTTTCTTT,TRBV4-2,.,TRBJ1-1,.
CASSFTGPLYNEQFF,TGTGCCAGCAGTTTCACAGGTCCCCTCTACAATGAGCAGTTCTTC,TRBV28,.,TRBJ2-1,.
CAAAGNGYTF,TGTGCCGCCGCGGGAAATGGCTACACCTTC,TRBV19,few,TRBJ1-2,.
CASSLATLAGGYNEQFF,TGTGCCAGCAGCTTAGCGACTCTAGCGGGAGGTTACAATGAGCAGTTCTTC,TRBV11-1,once,TRBJ2-1,TRBD2
CASSIAATRAGQPQHF,TGTGCCAGTAGTATAGCCGCGACCAGGGCAGGGCAGCCCCAGCATTTT,TRBV19,.,TRBJ1-5,.
CASTSGGSPSSYNEQFF,TGTGCCAGCACCAGCGGAGGGTCCCCCTCCTCCTACAATGAGCAGTTCTTC,TRBV28,.,TRBJ2-1,.
CASSQLQGPGNTIYF,TGTGCCAGCAGCCAACTACAGGGACCAGGAAACACCATATATTTT,TRBV4-2,.,TRBJ1-3,.
CASSDHVTGDWDEQFF,TGTGCCAGTAGTGACCATGTGACAGGAGATTGGGATGAGCAGTTCTTC,TRBV19,.,TRBJ2-1,.
CASSLSGLWETQYF,TGTGCCAGCAGTTTATCGGGGCTATGGGAGACCCAGTACTTC,TRBV27,.,TRBJ2-5,.
CASRTSAGESSRQFF,TGTGCCAGTAGGACTAGCGCGGGAGAATCCTCTCGGCAGTTCTTC,TRBV19,once,TRBJ2-1,TRBD2
CSVGGGDQPQHF,TGCAGCGTTGGCGGAGGGGACCAGCCCCAGCATTTT,TRBV29-1,.,TRBJ1-5,.
CASSPDSRYGYTF,TGTGCCAGCTCACCGGACTCCCGCTATGGCTACACCTTC,TRBV18,.,TRBJ1-2,.
CASSPVAGTGGFAGELFF,TGTGCCAGCTCACCAGTCGCCGGGACAGGGGGCTTTGCCGGGGAGCTGTTTTTT,TRBV18,.,TRBJ2-2,TRBD1
CASSLRDRENNEQFF,TGTGCCAGCAGCCTCCGGGACAGGGAAAATAATGAGCAGTTCTTC,TRBV6-6,.,TRBJ2-1,TRBD1
CASSPIGGTEAFF,TGTGCCAGCAGCCCTATTGGAGGTACTGAAGCTTTCTTT,TRBV5-6,.,TRBJ1-1,.
CASSTTGENTEAFF,TGTGCCAGCAGCACAACAGGGGAAAACACTGAAGCTTTCTTT,TRBV7-3,.,TRBJ1-1,TRBD1
CASSGGFPKSYGYTF,TGTGCCAGCAGTGGAGGGTTTCCCAAATCTTATGGCTACACCTTC,TRBV25-1,.,TRBJ1-2,.
CASSSAGQPTYNEQFF,TGTGCCAGCAGTTCAGCCGGACAGCCGACCTACAATGAGCAGTTCTTC,TRBV28,.,TRBJ2-1,.
CASSGTNSYNEQFF,TGCGCCAGCAGTGGGACTAACTCCTACAATGAGCAGTTCTTC,TRBV10-1,.,TRBJ2-1,.
CASSSPGESGYSYEQYF,TGTGCCAGCAGTTCCCCGGGGGAATCGGGGTACTCCTACGAGCAGTACTTC,TRBV28,.,TRBJ2-7,.
CASSYPTFTEAFF,TGTGCCAGCAGTTACCCCACTTTTACTGAAGCTTTCTTT,TRBV6-6,.,TRBJ1-1,.
CASSLGVLGGYTF,TGCGCCAGCAGCTTGGGAGTTCTGGGCGGCTACACCTTC,TRBV5-1,.,TRBJ1-2,.
CASSPDSVGVSMYTEAFF,TGTGCCAGCAGCCCCGATTCGGTAGGGGTTTCTATGTACACTGAAGCTTTCTTT,TRBV5-5,.,TRBJ1-1,.
CASSHTGLELFF,TGTGCCAGCAGCCATACAGGGCTGGAACTGTTTTTT,TRBV7-9,.,TRBJ1-4,.
CASSERTTGTPREQYF,TGTGCCAGCAGTGAACGAACTACCGGGACTCCCCGGGAGCAGTACTTC,TRBV6-1,.,TRBJ2-7,.
CASSGSYEQYF,TGTGCCAGCTCCGGTTCCTACGAGCAGTACTTC,TRBV6-1,.,TRBJ2-7,.
CASSATGGGSEKLFF,TGTGCCAGCAGCGCAACAGGGGGTGGGTCTGAAAAACTGTTTTTT,TRBV7-6,.,TRBJ1-4,TRBD1
CASSRGGQAISYEQYF,TGCGCCAGCAGCCGAGGGGGTCAGGCGATATCCTACGAGCAGTACTTC,TRBV5-1,.,TRBJ2-7,.
CASSQTGFYEQYF,TGTGCCAGCAGCCAGACAGGGTTCTACGAGCAGTACTTC,TRBV5-6,.,TRBJ2-7,TRBD1
CASSKGVGVAAGADTQYF,.,TRBV21-1,.,TRBJ2-3,.
CASSPRGSSTEAFF,TGTGCCAGCAGCCCAAGGGGGAGTTCCACTGAAGCTTTCTTT,TRBV9,.,TRBJ1-1,.
CASTSFMNTEAFF,TGTGCCAGCACTTCCTTTATGAACACTGAAGCTTTCTTT,TRBV6-5,.,TRBJ1-1,.
CASSPEGGSPLHF,TGCGCCAGCAGCCCCGAGGGCGGGTCACCCCTCCACTTT,TRBV5-1,.,TRBJ1-6,.
CASSYLLGFDTEAFF,TGTGCCAGCAGCTACCTCCTCGGGTTTGACACTGAAGCTTTCTTT,TRBV7-8,once,TRBJ1-1,.
CAWSVTMNTGELFF,TGTGCCTGGAGTGTCACTATGAACACCGGGGAGCTGTTTTTT,TRBV30,.,TRBJ2-2,.
CASSPLRYNEQFF,TGTGCCAGCAGCCCCTTGCGGTACAATGAGCAGTTCTTC,TRBV11-2,.,TRBJ2-1,.
CASSIDREEEQYF,TGTGCCAGCAGTATCGACAGGGAAGAAGAGCAGTACTTC,TRBV6-4,.,TRBJ2-7,TRBD1
CASSEREYYNEQFF,TGTGCCAGCAGCGAACGGGAGTACTACAATGAGCAGTTCTTC,TRBV7-2,.,TRBJ2-1,.
CASEKGRSGVKYF,TGTGCCAGTGAGAAGGGACGGTCAGGGGTGAAGTACTTC,TRBV2,.,TRBJ2-4,.
CASTRGADTGELFF,TGTGCCAGCACTCGGGGGGCTGACACCGGGGAGCTGTTTTTT,TRBV6-5,.,TRBJ2-2,.
CASSLLQIATNEKLFF,TGTGCCAGCAGCTTGTTACAGATTGCAACTAATGAAAAACTGTTTTTT,TRBV5-6,.,TRBJ1-4,.